The sequence of this TCR beta chain was determined in a study of blood T cell repertoires in COVID-19. Looking at the study overall: Sites across the United States, Italy and Spain contributed samples from acute and convalescent COVID-19. PBMCs, B-cell-depleted T cells, or T cells were the source of the cDNA or gDNA that made up the material.

Per the original methods: The assay estimated nucleated cells by amplifying reference gene primers. Produced via immunoSEQ multiplex PCR; TCRdb's table is partial and in-frame only. The V and J calls and clone size come from that table; D and trimming were worked out from the DNA. The table has approximately 69,000 clones, approximately 82% seen once. The CDR3 length is 15 residues. The V gene's germline CDR1 is SGDLS and CDR2 YYNGEE. With 0 bases clipped from V and 9 bases from J, the junction kept 7 bases outside the gene matches. The count of this clone is one. This chain connects TRBV9 to TRBJ2-1; 9 bases agree with TRBD2. The sequence came from a woman of 80 years or more with acute or convalescent COVID-19. The sequenced sample was peripheral blood. CDR3 protein: CASSVGASGIGEQFF. The CDR3 coding sequence is TGTGCCAGCAGCGTAGGGGCTAGCGGGATCGGTGAGCAGTTCTTC.